This TCR beta chain was identified in a study of shared clonotypes between healthy human individuals. Study context: Each donor had three CD4 naive, three CD4 memory, two CD8 naive and one CD8 memory plate.

On sorted subsets, replicate PCRs used approximately 190 ng DNA, or some 28,000 T cell genomes. Sequenced by immunoSEQ multiplex PCR; TCRdb stores in-frame clones only, minus some. The sample consists of some 2,100,000 clones, about 92% of them appearing once. Only CD45RO-negative cells positively selected for CCR7 counted as naive CD8 cells, so terminally differentiated effector memory CD45RA+ cells were excluded. V was trimmed by 1 base and J by 5 bases, leaving 15 bases between them. This CDR3 contains 15 residues. Germline V CDR1 and CDR2: LGHNA, YSLEER. Study-level points and caveats: Estimated clonotype richness was generally higher in naive than memory subsets.

Regarding this clone: No antigen is known for it.

This sequence originates from a young man in good health. Some clones in this sample may be carry-over from other donors' samples. The source material was naive CD8+ T cells from PBMCs. V gene TRBV4-3 combines with J gene TRBJ2-7; a weak D match, TRBD1 (6 bases). CDR3 DNA sequence: TGCGCCAGCAGCCAAGCTACCACAGGGATCCACGAGCAGTACTTC. This translates into CASSQATTGIHEQYF.